Below are 19 T cell receptor beta chains sequenced from a single sample in a study of cytomegalovirus exposure and HLA in healthy donors. The primer mix had 60 Vbeta and 13 Jbeta primers. The repertoire was sequenced with immunoSEQ multiplex PCR; TCRdb's copy has only in-frame clones and lacks some. The table records over 120,000 clones, over 70% of them present only once. The source material was PBMCs. The receptor source for this set is a man in his forties in good health and CMV-seronegative.

This chain joins TRBV11-3 and TRBJ2-2; maybe TRBD2 (7 bases). V was clipped by 5 bases and J by 4 bases, with 17 bases between them. CDR1 and CDR2 (germline): SGHNT, YENEEA. This CDR3 contains 16 residues. The CDR3, as DNA: TGTGCCAGCAGCCCTGGGGGGGGCCTAGTCACCGGGGAGCTGTTTTTT. It translates to CASSPGGGLVTGELFF.

The chain carries TRBV5-4 and TRBJ2-7, with TRBD2 as a possible D gene (6 bases). V was clipped by 4 bases and J by 1 base, with 18 bases between them. Germline CDR1 is SGHNT and CDR2 is YYREEE (reference sequence). This CDR3 region has 16 residues. The DNA of the CDR3 is TGTGCCAGCAGCCCCTTCGTGGGGGGTGGGTCCTACGAGCAGTACTTC. Its protein product is CASSPFVGGGSYEQYF.

The V call is TRBV7-9, the J call TRBJ2-2, with D perhaps matching TRBD2 (5 bases). CDR3 length: 16 amino acids. Germline lookup yields CDR1 SEHNR and CDR2 FQNEAQ (reference sequence). V lost 5 bases and J 7 bases, leaving 20 bases between the germline ends. The CDR3 loop is CASSPQAGPRNGELFF. CDR3 in DNA: TGTGCCAGCAGCCCCCAGGCGGGCCCCCGGAACGGGGAGCTGTTTTTT.

V is TRBV19 and J is TRBJ1-2; D gene ambiguous. V shed 10 bases and J shed 7 bases, with 13 bases lying between them. Germline V gene data show CDR1 as LNHDA and CDR2 as SQIVND (reference sequence). The CDR3 extends over 11 amino acids. The CDR3 DNA sequence: TGTGCCACAAGGACTGCGGGTGGCTACACCTTC. Encoded protein: CATRTAGGYTF.

The gene calls are TRBV5-1 and TRBJ1-2; possibly TRBD1 for D (5 bases). Trimming shortened V by 6 bases and J by 4 bases, and 16 bases separated the two germline ends. In germline, CDR1 is SGHRS, CDR2 YFSETQ. This CDR3 spans 14 amino acids. CDR3 loop: CASNSGEQSYGYTF. For the CDR3, the DNA is TGCGCCAGCAACTCGGGGGAACAGTCCTATGGCTACACCTTC. The full variable domain, in which reference TRBV5-1 and TRBJ1-2 provide the parts outside the CDR3, is KAGVTQTPRYLIKTRGQQVTLSCSPISGHRSVSWYQQTPGQGLQFLFEYFSETQRNKGNFPGRFSGRQFSNSRSEMNVSTLELGDSALYLCASNSGEQSYGYTFGSGTRLTVV.

The V call is TRBV28, the J call TRBJ1-6; D might be TRBD1 (6 bases). V lost 6 bases, J lost 13 bases, and 19 bases lay in between. CDR3 length: 14 amino acids. In germline, CDR1 is MDHEN, CDR2 SYDVKM. The CDR3 loop is CASRQGYRANPLHF. The CDR3 bases are TGTGCCAGCAGGCAGGGGTATCGAGCTAATCCCCTCCACTTT.

This clone turned up a few times. The chain links TRBV25-1 to TRBJ1-2; D is ambiguous. Between the trimmed V and J ends, which lost 1 base and 8 bases, there was a span of 14 bases. CDR3 size: 14 residues. Germline V gives CDR1 MGHDK, CDR2 SYGVNS. Here the CDR3 reads CASSELGEAEGYTF. In DNA form, the CDR3 reads TGTGCCAGCAGTGAATTAGGAGAGGCAGAGGGCTACACCTTC.

V and J are TRBV6-1 and TRBJ1-6; 8 bases agree with TRBD1. The V and J ends lost 2 bases and 10 bases, in that order; junction bases with no gene match: 4. CDR1 MNHNS and CDR2 SASEGT come from the germline V gene. CDR3 length equals 14 residues. The CDR3 sequence is CASSEFRGQSPLHF. CDR3 DNA: TGTGCCAGCAGTGAATTCAGGGGGCAGTCACCCCTCCACTTT.

The V gene is TRBV15, the J gene TRBJ1-2; D is undetermined. The CDR3 consists of 15 residues. With 0 bases removed from V and 1 base from J, the gap between germline ends came to 9 bases. Germline V gene data show CDR1 as LNHNV and CDR2 as YYDKDF (reference sequence). Here the CDR3 DNA reads TGTGCCACCAGCAGAGACGTGCAGATTAACTATGGCTACACCTTC. Protein: CATSRDVQINYGYTF.

This clone was counted only a few times. V usage is TRBV7-9 and J usage is TRBJ2-1, with 7 positions matching TRBD1. Germline-derived CDR1 and CDR2 are SEHNR and FQNEAQ (reference sequence). V was clipped by 5 bases and J by 1 base; unmatched bases: 11. CDR3 size: 17 residues. The CDR3 DNA reads TGTGCCAGCAGCCCAACCTCCAGGGGGTGGTCCTACAATGAGCAGTTCTTC. Its translation: CASSPTSRGWSYNEQFF.

The chain carries TRBV29-1 and TRBJ1-2; maybe TRBD1 (6 bases). Trimming removed 5 bases from V and 2 bases from J, with 9 bases in between. Germline V gives CDR1 SQVTM, CDR2 ANQGSEA. The CDR3 runs 12 residues. The CDR3 spells CSVTGLNYGYTF. The CDR3 DNA sequence: TGCAGCGTTACAGGGCTAAACTATGGCTACACCTTC.

The V call is TRBV19, the J call TRBJ2-7; D is perhaps TRBD1 (5 bases). V was clipped by 5 bases and J by 3 bases, with 11 bases between them. The CDR3 is 13 residues long. Per the germline V gene, CDR1 is LNHDA and CDR2 is SQIVND (reference sequence). Written as DNA, the CDR3 is TGTGCCAGTAGTCTTGACAGTGTCTACGAGCAGTACTTC. Translating gives CASSLDSVYEQYF.

This chain links TRBV2 with TRBJ1-5, with 8 positions matching TRBD1. Looked up from germline, CDR1 is SNHLY and CDR2 is FYNNEI. This CDR3 is 15 amino acids long. Germline trimming cut 6 bases from V and 4 bases from J; bases unmatched to any gene: 8. CDR3 in amino acids: CASRGDRGSNQPQHF. CDR3 DNA sequence: TGTGCCAGCAGGGGAGACAGGGGATCGAATCAGCCCCAGCATTTT.

In nucleotides, the CDR3 is TGTGCCAGCAGCTTATCTAGGGGCGGTTACGCTGAAGCTTTCTTT. It codes for CASSLSRGGYAEAFF. This chain uses TRBV7-2 with TRBJ1-1; D is possibly TRBD1 (5 bases). The CDR3 has 15 residues. Germline-derived CDR1 and CDR2 are SGHTA and FQGNSA. V gave up 2 bases and J gave up 6 bases, with 16 bases separating them.

The CDR3 region has the DNA TGTGCCAGCAGCTTGGGGACAGGGCTGAATCAGCCCCAGCATTTT. It encodes CASSLGTGLNQPQHF. The chain joins TRBV5-6 to TRBJ1-5; 8 bases align to TRBD1. J gave up 4 bases and V 0 bases, and 3 bases lay outside the gene matches. Germline-derived CDR1 and CDR2 are SGHDT and YYEEEE. There are 15 residues in the CDR3.

The gene calls are TRBV10-1 and TRBJ1-1; TRBD1 matches at 8 bases. Germline V gene data show CDR1 as WNHNN and CDR2 as SYGVQD (reference sequence). J was trimmed by 4 bases and V by 6 bases; bases with no gene match: 7. The CDR3 sequence is 14 residues long. CDR3 protein: CASRADRGSTEAFF. As DNA, the CDR3 is TGCGCCAGCAGAGCTGACAGGGGTTCCACTGAAGCTTTCTTT.

The chain is built from TRBV18 and TRBJ1-1; TRBD1 aligns across 8 bases. Trimming took 10 bases from V and 1 from J; bases not matched to a gene: 5. From germline, CDR1 is KGHSH and CDR2 LQKENI. The CDR3 has 13 residues. For the CDR3, the DNA is TGTGCCACCGGACAGGGCCAGAACACTGAAGCTTTCTTT. It encodes CATGQGQNTEAFF. Looking up the rest from reference TRBV18 and TRBJ1-1 gives the full variable domain: NAGVMQNPRHLVRRRGQEARLRCSPMKGHSHVYWYRQLPEEGLKFMVYLQKENIIDESGMPKERFSAEFPKEGPSILRIQQVVRGDSAAYFCATGQGQNTEAFFGQGTRLTVV.

V usage is TRBV27 and J usage is TRBJ1-1; no definite D call. The CDR3 has 13 amino acids. With 5 bases removed from V and 1 base from J, the gap between germline ends came to 8 bases. CDR1 is MNHEY, CDR2 SMNVEV, per germline (reference sequence). The CDR3 sequence: CASSVYRNTEAFF. CDR3 nucleotide sequence: TGTGCCAGCAGTGTATACAGGAACACTGAAGCTTTCTTT.

This chain uses TRBV27 with TRBJ1-4; tentatively, D is TRBD1 (6 bases). Germline V lookup: CDR1 MNHEY, CDR2 SMNVEV (reference sequence). The germline V and J ends were trimmed by 2 bases and 8 bases, with 6 bases remaining between them. The CDR3 runs 12 residues. The CDR3 here is CASSLRGEKLFF. CDR3 sequence (DNA): TGTGCCAGCAGTTTAAGGGGGGAAAAACTGTTTTTT.